Detailed here is one T cell receptor (beta chain). The antigen is not known. Produced via immunoSEQ multiplex PCR; TCRdb's table is partial and in-frame only. This sample carries approximately 2.4 million clones, approximately 94% of them seen once, and the ten largest clones take around 0.13%. This specimen comes from a study of shared clonotypes between healthy human individuals. All of the donors resided in Nashville, Tennessee, and each was a Caucasian adult. Germline V gene lookup returns CDR1 SGHRS and CDR2 YFSETQ. This CDR3 region has 16 residues. Trimming left V 0 bases short and J 4 bases short, with 13 bases between. General study results and limits: Exclusively blood specimens were collected; tissue repertoires likely differ.

The receptor was isolated from a man between 18 and 29 years old in good health. J is TRBJ1-4 and V is TRBV5-1; TRBD1 is a possible D gene (6 bases). Sequenced sample: naive CD4+ T cells sorted from blood. Subset indicated: CD45RA+ positively selected. The CDR3 here is CASSLGQGQGNEKLFF. DNA for the CDR3: TGCGCCAGCAGCTTGGGGCAGGGGCAGGGTAATGAAAAACTGTTTTTT. Full variable domain (remainder filled in from reference TRBV5-1 and TRBJ1-4): KAGVTQTPRYLIKTRGQQVTLSCSPISGHRSVSWYQQTPGQGLQFLFEYFSETQRNKGNFPGRFSGRQFSNSRSEMNVSTLELGDSALYLCASSLGQGQGNEKLFFGSGTQLSVL.